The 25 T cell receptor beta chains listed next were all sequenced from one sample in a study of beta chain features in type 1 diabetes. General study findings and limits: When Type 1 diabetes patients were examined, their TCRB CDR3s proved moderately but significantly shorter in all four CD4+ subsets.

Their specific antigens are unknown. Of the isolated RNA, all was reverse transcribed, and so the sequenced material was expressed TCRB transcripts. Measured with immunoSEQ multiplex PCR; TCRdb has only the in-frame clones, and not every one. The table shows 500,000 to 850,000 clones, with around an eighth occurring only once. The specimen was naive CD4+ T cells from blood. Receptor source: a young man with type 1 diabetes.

The CDR3 sequence is CASQGQETQYF. The CDR3 coding sequence is TGTGCCAGTCAGGGTCAAGAGACCCAGTACTTC. This chain connects TRBV19 to TRBJ2-5, with D possibly matching TRBD1 (5 bases). The V end was cut by 8 bases, the J end by 2 bases, with 6 bases between. The CDR3 has 11 residues. Germline V gene data show CDR1 as LNHDA and CDR2 as SQIVND (reference sequence). The full variable domain, rest sourced from reference TRBV19 and TRBJ2-5, is DGGITQSPKYLFRKEGQNVTLSCEQNLNHDAMYWYRQDPGQGLRLIYYSQIVNDFQKGDIAEGYSVSREKKESFPLTVTSAQKNPTAFYLCASQGQETQYFGPGTRLLVL.

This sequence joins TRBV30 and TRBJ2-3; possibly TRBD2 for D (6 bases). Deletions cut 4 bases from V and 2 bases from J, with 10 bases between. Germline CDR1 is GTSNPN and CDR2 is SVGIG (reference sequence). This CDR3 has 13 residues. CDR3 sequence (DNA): TGTGCCTGGACGGGAGCCTTCACAGATACGCAGTATTTT. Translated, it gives CAWTGAFTDTQYF.

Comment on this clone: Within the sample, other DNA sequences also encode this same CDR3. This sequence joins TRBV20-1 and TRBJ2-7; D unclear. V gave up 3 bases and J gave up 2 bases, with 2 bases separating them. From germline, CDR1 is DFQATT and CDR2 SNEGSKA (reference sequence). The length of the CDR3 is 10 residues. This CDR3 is CSASPYEQYF. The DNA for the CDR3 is TGCAGTGCTAGCCCCTACGAGCAGTACTTC.

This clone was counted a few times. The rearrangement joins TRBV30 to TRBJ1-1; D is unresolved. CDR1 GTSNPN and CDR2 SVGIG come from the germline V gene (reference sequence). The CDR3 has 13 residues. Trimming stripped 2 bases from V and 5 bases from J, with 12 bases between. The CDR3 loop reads CAWSFQVGTEAFF. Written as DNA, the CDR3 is TGTGCCTGGAGTTTTCAGGTGGGGACTGAAGCTTTCTTT.

CDR3 in amino acids: CASSFQRGRRETQYF. The CDR3 DNA is TGTGCCAGCAGTTTTCAGCGGGGTAGGAGAGAGACCCAGTACTTC. The chain links TRBV2 to TRBJ2-5, with 7 bases matching TRBD2. The CDR3 totals 15 residues. J lost 4 bases, V lost 5 bases, and 10 bases had no gene match. Germline loops: CDR1 SNHLY, CDR2 FYNNEI. Full variable domain (missing parts from reference TRBV2 and TRBJ2-5): EPEVTQTPSHQVTQMGQEVILRCVPISNHLYFYWYRQILGQKVEFLVSFYNNEISEKSEIFDDQFSVERPDGSNFTLKIRSTKLEDSAMYFCASSFQRGRRETQYFGPGTRLLVL.

Here the CDR3 reads CASSPGSGGFLRSYEQYF. The CDR3 DNA follows: TGTGCCAGCAGCCCTGGTTCAGGGGGTTTCTTGAGGTCCTACGAGCAGTACTTC. V usage is TRBV28 and J usage is TRBJ2-7; TRBD1 aligns across 7 bases. The CDR3 extends over 18 amino acids. V shed 6 bases, J shed 1 base, and the junction held 18 bases outside the gene matches. Germline V gene data show CDR1 as MDHEN and CDR2 as SYDVKM.

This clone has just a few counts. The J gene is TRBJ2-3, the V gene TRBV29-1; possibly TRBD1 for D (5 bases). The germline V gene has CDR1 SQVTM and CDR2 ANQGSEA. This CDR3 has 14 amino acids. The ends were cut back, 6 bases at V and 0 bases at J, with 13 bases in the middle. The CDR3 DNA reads TGCAGCGTCGGACCAGGGTCTAGCACAGATACGCAGTATTTT. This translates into CSVGPGSSTDTQYF.

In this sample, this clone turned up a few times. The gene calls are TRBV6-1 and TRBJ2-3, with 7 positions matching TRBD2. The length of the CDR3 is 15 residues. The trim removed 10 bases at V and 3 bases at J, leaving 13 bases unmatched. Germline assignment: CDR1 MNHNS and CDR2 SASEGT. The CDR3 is CATHPRAGGTDTQYF. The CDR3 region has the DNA TGTGCCACTCATCCAAGGGCCGGGGGGACAGATACGCAGTATTTT.

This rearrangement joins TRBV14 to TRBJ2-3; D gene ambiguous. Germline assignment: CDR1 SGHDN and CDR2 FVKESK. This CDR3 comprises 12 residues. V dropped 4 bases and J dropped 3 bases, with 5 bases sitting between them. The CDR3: CASSLGTDTQYF. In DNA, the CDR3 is TGTGCCAGCAGCCTAGGAACAGATACGCAGTATTTT. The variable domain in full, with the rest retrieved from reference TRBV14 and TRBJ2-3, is EAGVTQFPSHSVIEKGQTVTLRCDPISGHDNLYWYRRVMGKEIKFLLHFVKESKQDESGMPNNRFLAERTGGTYSTLKVQPAELEDSGVYFCASSLGTDTQYFGPGTRLTVL.

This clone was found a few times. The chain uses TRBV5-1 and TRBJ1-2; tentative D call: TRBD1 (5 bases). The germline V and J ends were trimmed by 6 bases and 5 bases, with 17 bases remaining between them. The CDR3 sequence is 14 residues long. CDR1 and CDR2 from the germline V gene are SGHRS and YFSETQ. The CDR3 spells CASTPSRDGYGYTF. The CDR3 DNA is TGCGCCAGCACTCCTTCCCGGGACGGATATGGCTACACCTTC.

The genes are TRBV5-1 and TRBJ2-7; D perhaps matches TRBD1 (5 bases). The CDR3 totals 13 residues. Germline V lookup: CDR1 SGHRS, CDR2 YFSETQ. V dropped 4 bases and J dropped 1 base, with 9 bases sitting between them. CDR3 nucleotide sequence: TGCGCCAGCAGCACAACAGGATCCTACGAGCAGTACTTC. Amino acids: CASSTTGSYEQYF.

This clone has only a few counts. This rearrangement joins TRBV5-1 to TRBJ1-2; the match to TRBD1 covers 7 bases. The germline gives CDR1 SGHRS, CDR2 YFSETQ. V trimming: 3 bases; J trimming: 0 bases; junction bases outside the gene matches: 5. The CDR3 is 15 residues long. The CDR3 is CASSWTGETNYGYTF. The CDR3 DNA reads TGCGCCAGCAGCTGGACAGGAGAGACTAACTATGGCTACACCTTC.

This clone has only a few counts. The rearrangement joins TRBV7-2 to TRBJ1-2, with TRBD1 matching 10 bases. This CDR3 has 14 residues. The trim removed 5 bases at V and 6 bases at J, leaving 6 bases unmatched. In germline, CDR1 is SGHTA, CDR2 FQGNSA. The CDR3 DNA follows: TGTGCCAGCAGCCCTGCGACAGGGGGCCATGGCTACACCTTC. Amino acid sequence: CASSPATGGHGYTF. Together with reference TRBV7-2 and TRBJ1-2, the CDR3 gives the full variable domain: GAGVSQSPSNKVTEKGKDVELRCDPISGHTALYWYRQSLGQGLEFLIYFQGNSAPDKSGLPSDRFSAERTGGSVSTLTIQRTQQEDSAVYLCASSPATGGHGYTFGSGTRLTVV.

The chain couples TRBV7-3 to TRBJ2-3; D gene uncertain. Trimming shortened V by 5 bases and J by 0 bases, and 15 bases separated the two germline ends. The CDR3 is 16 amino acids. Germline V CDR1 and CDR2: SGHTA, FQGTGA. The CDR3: CASSDRGGLSTDTQYF. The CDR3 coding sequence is TGTGCCAGCAGCGACCGCGGTGGCCTTAGCACAGATACGCAGTATTTT.

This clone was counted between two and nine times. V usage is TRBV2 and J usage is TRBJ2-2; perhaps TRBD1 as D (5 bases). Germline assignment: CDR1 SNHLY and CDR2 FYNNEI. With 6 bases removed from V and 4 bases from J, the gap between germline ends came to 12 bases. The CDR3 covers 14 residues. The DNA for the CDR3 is TGTGCCAGCAGAGAACAGGTCCTCACCGGGGAGCTGTTTTTT. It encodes CASREQVLTGELFF.

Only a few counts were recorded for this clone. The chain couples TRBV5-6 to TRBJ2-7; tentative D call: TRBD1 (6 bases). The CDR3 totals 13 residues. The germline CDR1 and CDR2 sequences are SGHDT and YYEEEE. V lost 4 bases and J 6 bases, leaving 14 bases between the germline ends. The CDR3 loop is CASSPKSRGEQYF. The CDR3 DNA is TGTGCCAGCAGCCCAAAAAGCAGGGGCGAGCAGTACTTC.

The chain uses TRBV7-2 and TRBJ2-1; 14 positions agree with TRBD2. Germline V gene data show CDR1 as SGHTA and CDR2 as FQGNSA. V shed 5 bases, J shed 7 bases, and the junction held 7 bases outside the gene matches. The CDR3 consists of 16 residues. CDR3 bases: TGTGCCAGCAGCCCCCAGGGACTAGCGGGAGTTAATGAGCAGTTCTTC. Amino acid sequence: CASSPQGLAGVNEQFF.

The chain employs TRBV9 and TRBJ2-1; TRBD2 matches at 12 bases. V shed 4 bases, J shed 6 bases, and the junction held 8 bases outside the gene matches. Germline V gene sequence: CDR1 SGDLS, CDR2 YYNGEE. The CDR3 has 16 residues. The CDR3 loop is CASSQKTSGSRNEQFF. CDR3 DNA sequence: TGTGCCAGCAGCCAAAAGACTAGCGGGAGTCGCAATGAGCAGTTCTTC.

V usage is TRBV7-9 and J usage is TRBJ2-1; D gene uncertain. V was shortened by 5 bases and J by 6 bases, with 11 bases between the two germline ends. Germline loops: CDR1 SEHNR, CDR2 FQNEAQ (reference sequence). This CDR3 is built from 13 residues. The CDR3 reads CASSRYPLNEQFF. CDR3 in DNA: TGTGCCAGCAGCCGATATCCTCTCAATGAGCAGTTCTTC.

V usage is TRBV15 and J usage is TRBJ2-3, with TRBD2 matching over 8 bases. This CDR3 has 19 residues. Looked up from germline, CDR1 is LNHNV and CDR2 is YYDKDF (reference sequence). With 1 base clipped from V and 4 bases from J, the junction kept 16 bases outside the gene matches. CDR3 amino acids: CATSRVPVDRVSGADTQYF. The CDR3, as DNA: TGTGCCACCAGCAGAGTCCCGGTGGATAGGGTTAGCGGGGCAGATACGCAGTATTTT.

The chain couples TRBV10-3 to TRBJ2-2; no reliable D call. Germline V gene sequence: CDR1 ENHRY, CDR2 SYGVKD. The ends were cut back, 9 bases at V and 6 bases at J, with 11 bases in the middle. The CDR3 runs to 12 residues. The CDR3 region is CAITAAAGELFF. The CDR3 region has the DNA TGTGCCATAACGGCGGCGGCCGGGGAGCTGTTTTTT.

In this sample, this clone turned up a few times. CDR3 protein: CASSHLDRETNTGELFF. The CDR3 DNA sequence: TGCGCCAGCAGCCATTTAGACAGGGAAACGAACACCGGGGAGCTGTTTTTT. The chain recombines TRBV4-1 with TRBJ2-2, with TRBD1 matching 7 bases. The V gene end was trimmed by 3 bases and the J gene end by 0 bases; junction bases not matched to a gene: 7. The V gene's germline CDR1 is MGHRA and CDR2 YSYEKL. CDR3 length equals 17 residues.

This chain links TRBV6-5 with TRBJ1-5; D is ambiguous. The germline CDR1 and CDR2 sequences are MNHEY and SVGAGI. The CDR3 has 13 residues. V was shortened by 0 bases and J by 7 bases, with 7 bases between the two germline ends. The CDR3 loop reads CASSYSTSQPQHF. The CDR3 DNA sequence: TGTGCCAGCAGTTACTCGACGTCCCAGCCCCAGCATTTT.

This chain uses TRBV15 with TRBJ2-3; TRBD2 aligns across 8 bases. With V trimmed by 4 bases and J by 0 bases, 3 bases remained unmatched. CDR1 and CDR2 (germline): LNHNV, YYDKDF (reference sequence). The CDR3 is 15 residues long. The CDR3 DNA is TGTGCCACCAGCACGGGGGGGGTTAGCACAGATACGCAGTATTTT. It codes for CATSTGGVSTDTQYF.

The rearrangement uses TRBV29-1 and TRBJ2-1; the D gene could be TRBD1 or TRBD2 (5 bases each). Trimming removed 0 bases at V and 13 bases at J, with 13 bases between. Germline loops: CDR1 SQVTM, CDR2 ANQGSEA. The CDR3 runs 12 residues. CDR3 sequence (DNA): TGCAGCGTTGAAGATCGCCCAGGGAGCCAGTTCTTC. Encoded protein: CSVEDRPGSQFF.